This T cell receptor (beta chain) stems from a study of T cell clusters in autoimmune cytopenias. This clonotype is labeled medium-sized (0.01 to 0.1%) based on frequency. Germline CDR1 reads LNHDA; CDR2 reads SQIVND (reference sequence). The CDR3 is 15 amino acids. TRB was amplified from 250 ng of peripheral blood genomic DNA per sample. One tube held mixed TRB-A and TRB-B primer pools for touch-down PCR. TCRdb reprocessed the multiplex PCR reads, keeping one entry per CDR3 protein, no DNA. In total, the table holds thousands of distinct CDR3 sequences. The same specimen was also included in a second study, on T cell repertoires in aging, cancer and after chemotherapy.

The source material was peripheral blood. The clonotype was recovered from a human donor with an autoimmune cytopenia or autoimmune hepatitis (not recorded which). The chain couples TRBV19 to TRBJ1-5; TCRdb designates TRBD1, a call that cannot be tested without DNA. The CDR3 is CASSIDGGSSQPQHF. The whole variable domain, remainder taken from reference TRBV19 and TRBJ1-5, is DGGITQSPKYLFRKEGQNVTLSCEQNLNHDAMYWYRQDPGQGLRLIYYSQIVNDFQKGDIAEGYSVSREKKESFPLTVTSAQKNPTAFYLCASSIDGGSSQPQHFGDGTRLSIL.